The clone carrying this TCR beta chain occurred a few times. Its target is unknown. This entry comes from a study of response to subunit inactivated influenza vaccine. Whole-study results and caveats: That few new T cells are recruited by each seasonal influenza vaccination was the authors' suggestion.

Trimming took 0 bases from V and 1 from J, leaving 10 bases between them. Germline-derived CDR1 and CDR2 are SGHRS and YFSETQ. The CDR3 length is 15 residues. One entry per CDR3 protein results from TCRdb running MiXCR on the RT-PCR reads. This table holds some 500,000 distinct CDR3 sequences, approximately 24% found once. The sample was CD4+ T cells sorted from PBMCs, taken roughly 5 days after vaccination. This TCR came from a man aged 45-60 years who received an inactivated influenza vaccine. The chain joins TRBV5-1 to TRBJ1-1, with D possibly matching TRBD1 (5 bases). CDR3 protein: CASSLVARENTEAFF. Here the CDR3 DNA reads TGCGCCAGCAGCTTGGTGGCCAGGGAGAACACTGAAGCTTTCTTT. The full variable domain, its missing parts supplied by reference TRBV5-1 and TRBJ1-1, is KAGVTQTPRYLIKTRGQQVTLSCSPISGHRSVSWYQQTPGQGLQFLFEYFSETQRNKGNFPGRFSGRQFSNSRSEMNVSTLELGDSALYLCASSLVARENTEAFFGQGTRLTVV.